This paragraph reports one T cell receptor (beta chain). Primers included in the PCR were 60 Vbeta and 13 Jbeta primers. The protocol was immunoSEQ multiplex PCR, while the TCRdb copy is restricted to in-frame clones and leaves out a portion. The table includes 250,000 to 350,000 clones, about nine tenths detected once. The data were obtained in a study of cytomegalovirus exposure and HLA in healthy donors. The V end was cut by 5 bases, the J end by 6 bases, with 7 bases between. CDR1 and CDR2 (germline): LNHNV, YYDKDF (reference sequence). This CDR3 spans 12 amino acids. The specimen was PBMCs. The chain has TRBV15 and TRBJ2-2, with D tentatively TRBD2 (5 bases). This receptor was taken from a man in his forties in good health and CMV-seropositive. The CDR3 loop is CATSAGAGELFF. Written as DNA, the CDR3 is TGTGCCACCAGCGCCGGGGCCGGGGAGCTGTTTTTT. The full variable domain, with the rest looked up from reference TRBV15 and TRBJ2-2, is DAMVIQNPRYQVTQFGKPVTLSCSQTLNHNVMYWYQQKSSQAPKLLFHYYDKDFNNEADTPDNFQSRRPNTSFCFLDIRSPGLGDTAMYLCATSAGAGELFFGEGSRLTVL.